This T cell receptor beta chain is from a study of blood T cell repertoires in COVID-19. Study overall: COVID-19 samples collected from the United States, Italy and Spain covered acute and convalescent phases. T cells, B-cell-depleted T cells, or PBMCs provided the cDNA or gDNA that served as material.

V dropped 6 bases and J dropped 3 bases, with 5 bases sitting between them. This CDR3 is built from 11 residues. The germline gives CDR1 SNHLY, CDR2 FYNNEI. Original handling: Researchers report that nucleated cell counts were estimated from reference gene primer amplification. Libraries were prepared by immunoSEQ multiplex PCR; TCRdb keeps only in-frame clonotypes and omits some of them. V and J calls and clone size are given by that table; D and trimming were obtained from the DNA. The sample holds around 400,000 clones; around 87% are singletons and the top ten take 8.5% to 12%. This TCR came from a woman aged 30 to 39 with COVID-19, enrolled during active disease. Sequenced: peripheral blood. The J gene is TRBJ2-5, the V gene TRBV2; D unclear. CDR3 protein: CASSAEETQYF. For the CDR3, the DNA is TGTGCCAGCAGCGCGGAAGAGACCCAGTACTTC.